This T cell receptor beta chain was retrieved from a study of molecular identifiers for immune sequencing clone quantification. TCRdb ran MiXCR on the PCR reads and lists one entry per CDR3 protein. The sample includes nearly 650,000 distinct CDR3 sequences, around 25% of them seen just once. Germline CDR1 reads SGHRS; CDR2 reads YFSETQ. The V and J ends lost 0 bases and 5 bases respectively, with 12 bases between them. There are 14 residues in the CDR3. The sample was naive CD8+ T cells from blood, with Jurkat cell RNA spiked in. Stated subset: FACS-sorted CD8+CD4-CCR7+CD45RA+ naive T cells. This TCR came from a human donor in good health. Some libraries in this study had Jurkat cell RNA spiked in. J is TRBJ2-7 and V is TRBV5-1; no firm D call. As DNA, the CDR3 is TGCGCCAGCAGCTTGGTTGAAGTTCGTAACGAGCAGTACTTC. As protein: CASSLVEVRNEQYF.